Presented here are 24 T cell receptor beta chains from one specimen sequenced in a study of shared clonotypes between healthy human individuals. Assay: immunoSEQ multiplex PCR; the TCRdb copy retains only in-frame clones and omits some. The table has some 2,400,000 clones, almost 96% seen once. Input material: naive CD4+ T cells sorted from blood. Subset defined: CD45RA+ positively selected. The receptor set was obtained from a man aged 18 to 35 in good health.

Written as DNA, the CDR3 is TGCAGCGTTGAAGGGGATAATAGCAATCAGCCCCAGCATTTT. This sequence encodes CSVEGDNSNQPQHF. This sequence joins TRBV29-1 and TRBJ1-5; D gene ambiguous. This CDR3 region has 14 residues. V dropped 1 base and J dropped 0 bases, with 7 bases sitting between them. Germline CDR1 and CDR2: SQVTM and ANQGSEA.

This chain links TRBV2 with TRBJ1-5, with a weak D call TRBD1 (5 bases). The V gene's germline CDR1 is SNHLY and CDR2 FYNNEI. The CDR3 loop spans 16 amino acids. Trimming stripped 1 base from V and 2 bases from J, with 12 bases between. DNA of the CDR3: TGTGCCAGCAGTGAAGGTATGGCACAGGGCAATCAGCCCCAGCATTTT. Protein: CASSEGMAQGNQPQHF.

This clone was detected once. V and J are TRBV28 and TRBJ2-7; 8 bases agree with TRBD1. Germline lookup yields CDR1 MDHEN and CDR2 SYDVKM. Trimming took 5 bases from V and 3 from J; bases not matched to a gene: 9. This CDR3 spans 15 amino acids. CDR3 nucleotide sequence: TGTGCCAGCAGTCCCATAGGGACAGGAGACTACGAGCAGTACTTC. Translation: CASSPIGTGDYEQYF.

For this clone: The sample has other DNA sequences that encode this CDR3 too. This chain links TRBV11-2 with TRBJ2-5; 10 positions match TRBD1. After removal of 1 base from V and 4 bases from J, the junction contained 0 bases not matched to a gene. In germline, CDR1 is SGHAT, CDR2 FQNNGV. CDR3 length equals 14 residues. The DNA for the CDR3 is TGTGCCAGCAGCTTAGGGACAGGGGGAGAGACCCAGTACTTC. Protein product: CASSLGTGGETQYF.

The genes are TRBV20-1 and TRBJ2-3; 8 bases agree with TRBD1. The CDR3 extends over 11 amino acids. CDR1 DFQATT and CDR2 SNEGSKA come from the germline V gene (reference sequence). After removal of 6 bases from V and 11 bases from J, the junction contained 7 bases not matched to a gene. The CDR3 nucleotides read TGCAGTGCGACAACCGGACAGGGGCAGTATTTT. It translates to CSATTGQGQYF.

The J gene is TRBJ1-1, the V gene TRBV6-5, with D unresolved. Germline V CDR1 and CDR2: MNHEY, SVGAGI. V lost 4 bases, J lost 1 base, and 10 bases lay in between. The CDR3 contains 14 residues. The CDR3 DNA sequence: TGTGCCAGCAGTTCCCCCGGAACGAACACTGAAGCTTTCTTT. This gives the protein CASSSPGTNTEAFF.

With regard to this clone: Different DNA sequences within this sample yield the same CDR3. V is TRBV6-5 and J is TRBJ1-4, with D hard to call. The length of the CDR3 is 12 residues. Deletions cut 4 bases from V and 8 bases from J, with 8 bases between. Germline values: CDR1 MNHEY, CDR2 SVGAGI. DNA of the CDR3: TGTGCCAGCAGTTCTATCGGGGAAAAACTGTTTTTT. Translation: CASSSIGEKLFF.

V is TRBV11-2 and J is TRBJ2-7, with 7 positions matching TRBD1. Looked up from germline, CDR1 is SGHAT and CDR2 is FQNNGV. The CDR3 loop spans 15 amino acids. V gave up 4 bases and J gave up 1 base; unmatched junction bases: 7. CDR3 residues: CASSSLRDRSYEQYF. CDR3 in DNA: TGTGCCAGCAGCTCCCTCCGGGACAGATCCTACGAGCAGTACTTC.

The chain joins TRBV6-5 to TRBJ2-5, with a tentative D call TRBD2 (6 bases). Germline CDR1 and CDR2: MNHEY and SVGAGI. The V gene lost 6 bases and the J gene lost 7 bases, with 18 bases spanning the gap. The CDR3 is made up of 14 amino acids. The CDR3 region has the DNA TGTGCCAGCAGCCGGGACTCTCTCAAGGGGACCCAGTACTTC. This encodes CASSRDSLKGTQYF.

The V and J genes are TRBV9 and TRBJ2-7; 10 bases match TRBD1. The CDR3 loop spans 15 amino acids. Germline CDR1 SGDLS, CDR2 YYNGEE. V dropped 4 bases and J dropped 3; count of bases not matched to a gene: 7. DNA of the CDR3: TGTGCCAGCAGCCTTCGACAGGGGGCGGACTACGAGCAGTACTTC. Translated: CASSLRQGADYEQYF. Supplemented by reference TRBV9 and TRBJ2-7, the full variable domain reads DSGVTQTPKHLITATGQRVTLRCSPRSGDLSVYWYQQSLDQGLQFLIQYYNGEERAKGNILERFSAQQFPDLHSELNLSSLELGDSALYFCASSLRQGADYEQYFGPGTRLTVT.

The chain carries TRBV7-2 and TRBJ2-5, with a weak D call TRBD1 (6 bases). V was trimmed by 1 base and J by 6 bases, leaving 12 bases between them. The CDR3 has 14 residues. Germline assignment: CDR1 SGHTA and CDR2 FQGNSA. CDR3 amino acids: CASSLGQGKQTQYF. DNA for the CDR3: TGTGCCAGCAGCTTAGGGCAGGGGAAACAGACCCAGTACTTC.

The chain has TRBV6-5 and TRBJ2-3; D unclear. Trimming pared 5 bases from V and 4 bases from J, leaving 10 bases between. Germline assignment: CDR1 MNHEY and CDR2 SVGAGI. The length of the CDR3 is 13 residues. The CDR3 is CASSRRFSDTQYF. The CDR3, as DNA: TGTGCCAGCAGTAGACGATTTTCAGATACGCAGTATTTT.

J is TRBJ1-2 and V is TRBV10-2, with TRBD1 matching 8 bases. This CDR3 comprises 15 residues. CDR1 and CDR2 (germline): WSHSY, SAAADI. Trimming removed 6 bases from V and 0 bases from J; junction bases left unmatched: 6. CDR3 nucleotides: TGCGCCAGCAGGGATACAGGGGGAGCTAACTATGGCTACACCTTC. Amino acids: CASRDTGGANYGYTF.

The V and J genes are TRBV18 and TRBJ2-7; D not certain. Germline V gives CDR1 KGHSH, CDR2 LQKENI. Trimming stripped 5 bases from V and 2 bases from J, with 7 bases between. The CDR3 loop spans 12 amino acids. In nucleotides, the CDR3 is TGTGCCAGCTCAGACGGTCCCTACGAGCAGTACTTC. This sequence encodes CASSDGPYEQYF.

The rearrangement links TRBV7-2 to TRBJ1-6; D unresolved. This CDR3 has 16 amino acids. Trimming removed 1 base at V and 6 bases at J, with 13 bases between. The germline V gene encodes CDR1 SGHTA and CDR2 FQGNSA. CDR3 nucleotides: TGTGCCAGCAGCTTAGGAGACGGGAAGCCTAATTCACCCCTCCACTTT. This codes for CASSLGDGKPNSPLHF.

V is TRBV19 and J is TRBJ1-2; D unclear. CDR3 length: 13 residues. The V end was cut by 5 bases, the J end by 4 bases, with 11 bases between. Germline loops: CDR1 LNHDA, CDR2 SQIVND (reference sequence). CDR3: CASSPTVPYGYTF. The CDR3, as DNA: TGTGCCAGTAGTCCCACAGTGCCCTATGGCTACACCTTC.

This clone was recorded once. The V and J genes are TRBV7-2 and TRBJ2-2; no definite D call. Trimming cost V 3 bases and J 4 bases, with 12 bases left between them. Germline V gives CDR1 SGHTA, CDR2 FQGNSA. The CDR3 loop spans 15 amino acids. The CDR3 loop is CASSLVPVSTGELFF. The CDR3 DNA follows: TGTGCCAGCAGCTTGGTACCAGTAAGCACCGGGGAGCTGTTTTTT. Looking up the rest from reference TRBV7-2 and TRBJ2-2 gives the full variable domain: GAGVSQSPSNKVTEKGKDVELRCDPISGHTALYWYRQSLGQGLEFLIYFQGNSAPDKSGLPSDRFSAERTGGSVSTLTIQRTQQEDSAVYLCASSLVPVSTGELFFGEGSRLTVL.

This clone was detected once. The rearrangement uses TRBV25-1 and TRBJ2-1; D is perhaps TRBD2 (5 bases). Germline loops: CDR1 MGHDK, CDR2 SYGVNS. There are 12 residues in the CDR3. V lost 3 bases and J lost 12, with 12 bases in between. The CDR3 region is CASSDSQRLQFF. The DNA for the CDR3 is TGTGCCAGCAGTGACTCTCAGCGGCTGCAGTTCTTC. Based on the CDR3 plus reference TRBV25-1 and TRBJ2-1, the full variable domain is EADIYQTPRYLVIGTGKKITLECSQTMGHDKMYWYQQDPGMELHLIHYSYGVNSTEKGDLSSESTVSRIRTEHFPLTLESARPSHTSQYLCASSDSQRLQFFGPGTRLTVL.

This clone has just a few counts. Other DNA sequences in this sample translate to the same CDR3. V usage is TRBV19 and J usage is TRBJ2-7; TRBD2 matches at 12 bases. The CDR3 is 15 residues long. Germline lookup yields CDR1 LNHDA and CDR2 SQIVND (reference sequence). Trimming at V came to 5 bases and at J to 4 bases, leaving 6 bases not matched to a gene. The DNA for the CDR3 is TGTGCCAGTAGTTCTCGACTAGCGGGAGTGTACGAGCAGTACTTC. It is translated as CASSSRLAGVYEQYF.

This clone was detected only once. V usage is TRBV25-1 and J usage is TRBJ2-5, with D unclear. The CDR3 sequence is 13 residues long. CDR1 is MGHDK, CDR2 SYGVNS, per germline. Trimming took off 4 bases at V and 4 bases at J, with 10 bases between the two ends. CDR3 DNA: TGTGCCAGCAGTGCCCCCGGAGTAGAGACCCAGTACTTC. Residues: CASSAPGVETQYF.

The rearrangement links TRBV19 to TRBJ1-1; D is unclear. The CDR3 has 11 amino acids. CDR1 is LNHDA, CDR2 SQIVND, per germline (reference sequence). The V end was cut by 6 bases, the J end by 8 bases, with 10 bases between. DNA of the CDR3: TGTGCCAGTAGGGGCGGCGTAGAAGCTTTCTTT. This translates into CASRGGVEAFF.

The V gene is TRBV5-1, the J gene TRBJ2-3, with a possible D match to TRBD2 (5 bases). V was trimmed by 1 base and J by 2 bases, leaving 11 bases between them. Germline-derived CDR1 and CDR2 are SGHRS and YFSETQ. This CDR3 is 15 amino acids long. As DNA, the CDR3 is TGCGCCAGCAGCTTGTCGGGGTCTCTCACAGATACGCAGTATTTT. It encodes CASSLSGSLTDTQYF. Filled out from reference TRBV5-1 and TRBJ2-3, the complete variable domain reads KAGVTQTPRYLIKTRGQQVTLSCSPISGHRSVSWYQQTPGQGLQFLFEYFSETQRNKGNFPGRFSGRQFSNSRSEMNVSTLELGDSALYLCASSLSGSLTDTQYFGPGTRLTVL.

For this clone: The sample carries other DNA sequences with the same CDR3. The chain combines TRBV20-1 with TRBJ1-4; TRBD1 might be the D (6 bases). The CDR3 sequence is 11 residues long. Germline V gene lookup returns CDR1 DFQATT and CDR2 SNEGSKA (reference sequence). V was shortened by 3 bases and J by 8 bases, with 7 bases between the two germline ends. CDR3 loop: CSASGQEKLFF. The DNA of the CDR3 is TGCAGTGCTAGCGGACAGGAAAAACTGTTTTTT.

Written as DNA, the CDR3 is TGTGCCAGCAGTTCCTCCGGGTGGGAGACCCAGTACTTC. It translates to CASSSSGWETQYF. This rearrangement joins TRBV11-2 to TRBJ2-5; D uncertain. This CDR3 has 13 amino acids. Trimming removed 6 bases at V and 5 bases at J, with 13 bases between. Germline V gene lookup returns CDR1 SGHAT and CDR2 FQNNGV. The full variable domain, rest sourced from reference TRBV11-2 and TRBJ2-5, is EAGVAQSPRYKIIEKRQSVAFWCNPISGHATLYWYQQILGQGPKLLIQFQNNGVVDDSQLPKDRFSAERLKGVDSTLKIQPAKLEDSAVYLCASSSSGWETQYFGPGTRLLVL.